This TCR beta chain was sequenced in a study of shared T cell receptors in the human thymus (dated by TCRdb to about 2021). Context from the whole study: The study investigated the way shared, self-reactive T-cell receptor alpha chains are produced in the human thymus.

The protocol used for the library was the immunoSEQ multiplex PCR assay. The table comes from immuneACCESS by way of TCRdb, which keeps in-frame sequences with V and J called. Part of the clones is missing from these tables; in studies checked, under half for an unresolved V gene and the rest for unknown reasons. The sample includes roughly 410,000 clones, with roughly 94% observed a single time. The biggest ten clones account for 0.015% to 0.025% of the sample. Comment on this clone: This receptor's antigen is unknown. It has no much larger one-base neighbor in the sample; base qualities were not kept.

Its CDR3 holds 19 amino acids, cysteine through phenylalanine. Of the read, only the CDR3 DNA is kept; its 57 bases are in frame from base 1. CDR1 and CDR2, per the germline V gene (reference sequence), are LNHDA and SQIVND. Clipping removes 1 base from V and 4 bases from J, with 15 as the unmatched junction base count. Sample: thymocytes. The V and J segments used are TRBV19 and TRBJ2-5, with 10 junctional bases fitting TRBD2. The clonotype comes from a human donor. CDR3 protein: CASSIAVVGSGRWRETQYF. DNA sequence: TGTGCCAGTAGTATAGCTGTGGTTGGTAGCGGGAGGTGGCGAGAGACCCAGTACTTC.